This TCR beta chain stems from a study of beta chain features in type 1 diabetes. Whole-study findings and limits: Shorter TCRB CDR3s, moderately but significantly so, were found in Type 1 diabetes patients in all four CD4+ subsets. A closer apparent resemblance between naive, central memory and Treg TCRB repertoires was seen in patients than in healthy donors.

Central memory, naive, regulatory and stem cell-like memory CD4+ cells were sorted by CD45RO/CCR7/CD25/CD127/CD95/CD27. Concerning this clone: What it recognizes is unknown.

The authors reverse transcribed all of the isolated RNA, so sequencing captured expressed TCRB transcripts. Repertoires were generated with immunoSEQ multiplex PCR, while TCRdb's copy carries only in-frame clones and drops some. The sample has 600,000 to 700,000 clones; over 10% are singletons. Trimming cost V 1 base and J 2 bases, with 9 bases left between them. The CDR3 length is 14 residues. Germline V gene data show CDR1 as SGHTA and CDR2 as FQGNSA. V usage is TRBV7-2 and J usage is TRBJ2-7; no definite D call. This sequence was found in a man aged 18-30 years with type 1 diabetes. The sequenced material came from naive CD4+ T cells from blood. CDR3 amino acids: CASSLGVFTYEQYF. The CDR3 bases are TGTGCCAGCAGCTTAGGGGTTTTTACCTACGAGCAGTACTTC.